Listed below are T cell receptor beta chains from one sample, sequenced in a study of blood T cell repertoires in COVID-19. Sequencing was performed with immunoSEQ multiplex PCR; in TCRdb, only in-frame clones are kept and a portion is missing. The sample comprises 240,000 or so clones, roughly 88% of which are singletons, and more than 2% rests with the top ten. The source material was PBMCs or T cells enriched from blood (not recorded which). Receptors originate from a woman in her forties or fifties who had recovered from COVID-19. Each CDR3 is given with its conserved first and last residue. The order of the fields is CDR3 length, J gene, V gene, CDR3 protein.

15 TRBJ2-5 TRBV5-1 CASSLAGMREETQYF
13 TRBJ1-2 TRBV5-4 CASSVDMAYGYTF
14 TRBJ2-1 TRBV19 CASSPGQGWNEQFF
15 TRBJ2-7 TRBV6-2/TRBV6-3 CASSYVLAGAYEQYF
13 TRBJ1-2 TRBV19 CASSSQGNYGYTF
13 TRBJ2-7 TRBV12-3/TRBV12-4 CASSSWLADEQYF
16 TRBJ2-1 TRBV19 CASSDGTGTGRHEQFF
16 TRBJ2-5 TRBV29-1 CSTTPGGADYQETQYF
13 TRBJ1-1 TRBV29-1 CSAGTGRNTEAFF
14 TRBJ2-7 TRBV2 CASRASGSSYEQYF
17 TRBJ2-1 TRBV3-1/TRBV3-2 CASSQIRLADSYNEQFF
16 TRBJ2-1 TRBV29-1 CSVEQTSGTLGNEQFF
13 TRBJ2-1 TRBV5-4 CASLGGSYNEQFF
14 TRBJ1-4 TRBV28 CASSSGGGVEKLFF
13 TRBJ2-5 TRBV6-5 CASSRGSGETQYF
16 TRBJ2-2 TRBV5-1 CASSLAGQGNTGELFF